This is a list of T cell receptor beta chains from one sample in a study of neurological immune-mediated disorders. In TCRdb, the 5' RACE reads were re-called with MiXCR into one record per CDR3 protein. The repertoire holds approximately 50,000 distinct CDR3 sequences, with around 10% as singletons. The sample taken for sequencing was PBMCs. The receptors here all came from a man in his 70s with HTLV-1-associated myelopathy (HAM/TSP). CDR3s include the opening cysteine and the closing phenylalanine or tryptophan. A D gene is named only where the DNA matches it firmly. Rows give clone size only sometimes, using once, few, many, or a class for an expanded clone.

cdr3_nt	cdr3_aa	d_call	v_call	clone_size	j_call
TGTGCCAGCAGGTGCAACTGGGAGGGAGCCTATTTT	CASRCNWEGAYF	-	TRBV21-1	many	TRBJ2-3
TGTGCCAGCAGCCCGACAGGCTCCCTCAATTCACCCCTCCACTTT	CASSPTGSLNSPLHF	-	TRBV7-2	many	TRBJ1-6
TGCGCCAGCCGGCCGGCGGGTAGCTCCTACGAGCAGTACTTC	CASRPAGSSYEQYF	-	TRBV5-1	many	TRBJ2-7
TGCAGTGCTAGGATAAGGGGAGCGGGATCCACCGGCGAGCAGTACTTC	CSARIRGAGSTGEQYF	TRBD2	TRBV20-1	many	TRBJ2-7
TGCAGTGCTAGATCGACTAGCGGGAACTACAATGAGCAGTTCTTC	CSARSTSGNYNEQFF	TRBD2	TRBV20-1	many	TRBJ2-1
TGCAGTGCTTGGCCATGGACAGGGGACTCTGGAAACACCATATATTTT	CSAWPWTGDSGNTIYF	TRBD1	TRBV20-1	many	TRBJ1-3
TGTGCCAGCAGCTTAGGGGCAGTCGACTATGGCTACACCTTC	CASSLGAVDYGYTF	-	TRBV5-4	many	TRBJ1-2
TGCAGTGTTCCCCTTGATGGGACTAGCTCCTACAATGAGCAGTTCTTC	CSVPLDGTSSYNEQFF	TRBD2	TRBV20-1	-	TRBJ2-1
TGTGCCAGCAGTCCGAGGGCGGCGGGGGCCAACGTCCTGACTTTC	CASSPRAAGANVLTF	-	TRBV27	many	TRBJ2-6
TGCAGTGCTAGAGATTCGGGACGGTCTAAAGAGACCCAGTACTTC	CSARDSGRSKETQYF	-	TRBV20-1	few	TRBJ2-5
TGTGCCAGCAGTCAAGGGTTAGAGACCCAGTACTTC	CASSQGLETQYF	-	TRBV12-3/TRBV12-4	few	TRBJ2-5
TGTGCCAGCAGTTTGTCCCAATCACATGGCTACACCTTC	CASSLSQSHGYTF	-	TRBV12-3/TRBV12-4	many	TRBJ1-2
TGTGCCAGCAGCTTAGAGCCCGGACGGACTGGAAACACCATATATTTT	CASSLEPGRTGNTIYF	-	TRBV7-2	many	TRBJ1-3
TGTGCCAGCAGCCTTGGACGTGGATCAGGGGTCGAGCAGTACTTC	CASSLGRGSGVEQYF	-	TRBV7-9	many	TRBJ2-7
TGCGCCAGCAGCCAAGGGCAGGCCACCTTAGCCGAGCAGTACTTC	CASSQGQATLAEQYF	-	TRBV4-3	many	TRBJ2-7
TGTGCCAGCAGTTTCCCCGGACAGGGGATCTACGAGCAGTACTTC	CASSFPGQGIYEQYF	TRBD1	TRBV27	medium-sized	TRBJ2-7
TGCAGTGCTAGAGAGGGGGGCGCGGAGAAAGCTTTCTTT	CSAREGGAEKAFF	-	TRBV20-1	many	TRBJ1-1
TGTGCCAGCACCTACCCTGGACAGAGCGTCACAGATACGCAGTATTTT	CASTYPGQSVTDTQYF	-	TRBV12-3/TRBV12-4	many	TRBJ2-3
TGTGCCAGCAGCCCTCAGGGGGCTAATTCACCCCTCCACTTT	CASSPQGANSPLHF	TRBD1	TRBV7-2	many	TRBJ1-6
TGTGCCAGCTGTCCGACAGGGAGCGGGGAGCTGTTTTTT	CASCPTGSGELFF	TRBD1	TRBV18	many	TRBJ2-2
TGTGCCAGCACCCAAACGGTAGCCAAAGATACGCAGTATTTT	CASTQTVAKDTQYF	-	TRBV6-1	many	TRBJ2-3
TGCGCCAGCAGCAATTACCCGGGAATTCAGGTAGAGACCCAGTACTTC	CASSNYPGIQVETQYF	-	TRBV5-1	many	TRBJ2-5
TGTGCCAGCTCACGGGCGCAGGGGGCATATGAGCAGTTCTTC	CASSRAQGAYEQFF	TRBD1	TRBV18	many	TRBJ2-1
TGTGCCAGCAGCTCGGGCAGGATGAACACTGAAGCTTTCTTT	CASSSGRMNTEAFF	-	TRBV7-9	many	TRBJ1-1
TGCGCCTGTCATAGCGGGAGGGCCGGTGGGGCCAACGTCCTGACTTTC	CACHSGRAGGANVLTF	TRBD2	TRBV5-1	many	TRBJ2-6